This T cell receptor beta chain stems from a study of cytomegalovirus exposure and HLA in healthy donors. Study-level findings and limits: The tendency of first-cohort TCR clusters to co-occur in the 90 to 150 validation repertoires was the finding of a later analysis.

As to this clone: Its antigen is unknown.

Germline-derived CDR1 and CDR2 are GTSNPN and SVGIG (reference sequence). The V and J ends lost 3 bases and 2 bases respectively, with 14 bases between them. This CDR3 is built from 14 residues. Using immunoSEQ multiplex PCR, the repertoire was profiled, and TCRdb retains in-frame clones only, with some absent. This sample has some 150,000 clones; about nine tenths occur once, and the top ten carry less than 5.5%. V usage is TRBV30 and J usage is TRBJ2-7, with D unclear. The sequence came from a young man in good health and CMV-seropositive. The specimen was PBMCs. The CDR3: CAWSPGSSTYEQYF. The CDR3 DNA follows: TGTGCCTGGAGCCCCGGGTCGAGTACCTACGAGCAGTACTTC.